These T cell receptor beta chains were read from a single sample in a study of graft-versus-host responses after intestinal transplantation. Only in-frame clones appear in the TCRdb table, and some are missing; sequencing was by immunoSEQ multiplex PCR. The repertoire holds 140,000 or so clones, with roughly 91% as singletons. Their specific antigens are unknown. This specimen was unstimulated CD4+ T cells sorted from spleen or lymph node cells, taken before intestinal transplant. These receptors were taken from a human donor who received an intestinal transplant. Both conserved end residues are part of each CDR3. D genes are given only for firm matches. Not all rows give a size; the values are once, few, many and, for expanded clones, a class.

cdr3_aa cdr3_nt clone_size j_call v_call d_call
CASSQEGRSGNQPQHF TGCGCCAGCAGCCAAGAGGGCAGGAGCGGCAATCAGCCCCAGCATTTT - TRBJ1-5 TRBV4-1 -
CAISEPLAAYEQYF TGTGCCATCAGCGAACCTCTAGCGGCCTACGAGCAGTACTTC - TRBJ2-7 TRBV10-3 TRBD2
CASSQWAGGGQPQHF TGCGCCAGCAGCCAGTGGGCAGGGGGCGGACAGCCCCAGCATTTT - TRBJ1-5 TRBV4-1 TRBD1
CASSMRGPAQPQHF TGTGCCAGTAGTATGAGGGGGCCGGCTCAGCCCCAGCATTTT - TRBJ1-5 TRBV19 TRBD1
CASSSFTPGQQAYNEQFF TGTGCCAGCAGCTCGTTTACTCCGGGACAGCAAGCCTACAATGAGCAGTTCTTC - TRBJ2-1 TRBV28 TRBD1
CASSPGQGAETQYF TGTGCCAGTAGTCCGGGACAGGGGGCCGAGACCCAGTACTTC - TRBJ2-5 TRBV19 TRBD1
CASSTTPDPGNTIYF TGTGCCAGTAGTACAACGCCTGACCCTGGAAACACCATATATTTT few TRBJ1-3 TRBV19 -
CASSLGTVNTEAFF TGTGCCAGCAGTTTAGGGACAGTGAACACTGAAGCTTTCTTT - TRBJ1-1 TRBV28 TRBD1
CASSEARIGLGQETQYF TGTGCCAGCAGTGAAGCCCGAATCGGACTAGGGCAAGAGACCCAGTACTTC - TRBJ2-5 TRBV2 TRBD2
CATSRPFLGSLSYEQYF TGTGCCACCAGCAGACCTTTTTTGGGGAGCCTATCCTACGAGCAGTACTTC - TRBJ2-7 TRBV15 -
CAASREYPSTQGNTIYF TGTGCCGCCAGCAGAGAATACCCCTCGACCCAAGGAAACACCATATATTTT - TRBJ1-3 TRBV15 -
CASSIGTVYGHTF TGTGCCAGTAGTATAGGGACAGTCTATGGCCACACCTTC - TRBJ1-2 TRBV19 -
CASSLGWSGAGQETQYF TGTGCCAGCAGTTTGGGTTGGAGCGGGGCGGGCCAAGAGACCCAGTACTTC - TRBJ2-5 TRBV28 TRBD2
CAGSQDIWGLNSYNEQFF TGTGCCGGCAGCCAAGATATTTGGGGGTTGAACTCCTACAATGAGCAGTTCTTC - TRBJ2-1 TRBV4-2 -
CASSQGANNEKLFF TGTGCCAGCAGCCAGGGGGCTAACAATGAAAAACTGTTTTTT few TRBJ1-4 TRBV14 -
CASSLSPNEQFF TGTGCCAGCAGCTTGTCACCGAACGAGCAGTTCTTC - TRBJ2-1 TRBV5-4 -
CASSPRSYEQYF TGTGCCAGCAGTCCACGGTCCTACGAGCAGTACTTC - TRBJ2-7 TRBV6-6 -
CASSLAGPADTQYF TGTGCCAGCAGCTTAGCGGGCCCTGCAGATACGCAGTATTTT - TRBJ2-3 TRBV5-4 -
CASSSRSGRLQETQYF TGTGCCAGCAGCTCTCGTTCGGGACGCCTCCAAGAGACCCAGTACTTC - TRBJ2-5 TRBV7-9 -
CASSSPRSPDHNEQFF TGTGCCAGCAGTTCCCCTCGGAGTCCCGACCACAATGAGCAGTTCTTC - TRBJ2-1 TRBV6-5 -
CASSSTPSGYNEQFF TGTGCCAGCAGCTCCACTCCTTCGGGCTACAATGAGCAGTTCTTC - TRBJ2-1 TRBV6-8 -
CASSPPSSGRGRTYEQYF TGTGCCAGCAGTCCCCCCAGTAGCGGGAGAGGGCGGACCTACGAGCAGTACTTC - TRBJ2-7 TRBV28 TRBD2
CASSFLSYEQYF TGTGCCAGCAGCTTTCTCTCCTACGAGCAGTACTTC - TRBJ2-7 TRBV11-2 -
CASSLVAGLGTDTQYF TGTGCCAGCAGCTTGGTCGCAGGGTTAGGCACAGATACGCAGTATTTT - TRBJ2-3 TRBV5-4 -
CASSEDRGREKLFF TGTGCCAGCAGTGAGGACAGGGGGAGGGAAAAACTGTTTTTT once TRBJ1-4 TRBV2 TRBD1
CASEPGTQYF TGTGCCAGCGAGCCGGGGACCCAGTACTTC - TRBJ2-5 TRBV7-2 -
CAWSVWDRADNEQFF TGTGCCTGGAGTGTGTGGGACAGGGCGGACAATGAGCAGTTCTTC - TRBJ2-1 TRBV30 TRBD1
CASSFYTGRRHEQYF TGTGCCAGCAGCTTCTACACAGGAAGGCGCCACGAGCAGTACTTC once TRBJ2-7 TRBV7-2 -
CAISERSSYEQYF TGTGCCATCAGTGAAAGGAGCTCCTACGAGCAGTACTTC - TRBJ2-7 TRBV10-3 -
CASSYYLGQSYEQYF TGTGCCAGCAGTTACTACTTGGGACAGTCCTACGAGCAGTACTTC - TRBJ2-7 TRBV6-5 TRBD1
CASSLARVAGAYEQYF TGTGCCAGCAGCTTAGCGAGAGTAGCGGGTGCCTACGAGCAGTACTTC - TRBJ2-7 TRBV7-2 TRBD2
CSVGHRAHAGELFF TGCAGCGTTGGCCACAGGGCCCATGCCGGGGAGCTGTTTTTT - TRBJ2-2 TRBV29-1 -
CASSLTRGSAYEQYF TGTGCCAGCAGCTTAACAAGGGGCTCAGCCTACGAGCAGTACTTC - TRBJ2-7 TRBV7-2 -
CASVTRQGTSGRSYEQYF TGTGCCAGCGTCACTCGGCAGGGGACTAGCGGGAGATCCTACGAGCAGTACTTC - TRBJ2-7 TRBV7-6 TRBD2
CASSLRQGKNTGELFF TGTGCCAGCAGCCTACGACAGGGGAAGAACACCGGGGAGCTGTTTTTT - TRBJ2-2 TRBV9 TRBD1
CASSLRPPGGYTF TGTGCCAGCAGTTTAAGGCCACCGGGTGGCTACACCTTC once TRBJ1-2 TRBV28 -
CSVEDSDQETQYF TGCAGCGTTGAAGACTCGGATCAAGAGACCCAGTACTTC once TRBJ2-5 TRBV29-1 -
CASSLGLPGNTIYF TGTGCCAGCAGTTTAGGTCTTCCTGGAAACACCATATATTTT - TRBJ1-3 TRBV28 -
CASRPSGSYEQYF TGTGCCAGCCGCCCCAGCGGCTCCTACGAGCAGTACTTC - TRBJ2-7 TRBV14 -
CASSLLYNEKLFF TGTGCCAGCAGTTTACTGTATAATGAAAAACTGTTTTTT - TRBJ1-4 TRBV27 -
CASRPLAGGLLYEQYF TGTGCCAGCAGGCCCCTAGCGGGAGGGCTTCTCTACGAGCAGTACTTC - TRBJ2-7 TRBV28 TRBD2
CASSYAGSQETQYF TGTGCCAGCAGTTATGCTGGGTCCCAAGAGACCCAGTACTTC - TRBJ2-5 TRBV6-5 -
CASSLAGRNQPQHF TGTGCCAGCAGTTTGGCAGGCCGCAATCAGCCCCAGCATTTT - TRBJ1-5 TRBV28 -
CASRTGTEAFF TGTGCCAGCAGGACAGGGACTGAAGCTTTCTTT few TRBJ1-1 TRBV2 TRBD1
CASSVLTRTGPTNEKLFF TGTGCCAGCAGCGTACTAACTCGGACAGGACCAACTAATGAAAAACTGTTTTTT - TRBJ1-4 TRBV9 TRBD1
CASSGPSGSRQFF TGTGCCAGCAGCGGCCCTAGCGGGAGCAGACAGTTCTTC - TRBJ2-1 TRBV9 TRBD2
CASSTGLRWDYQPQHF TGTGCCAGTAGTACAGGGTTGCGATGGGACTATCAGCCCCAGCATTTT - TRBJ1-5 TRBV19 -
CASSLRRGMGDNEQFF TGTGCCAGCAGTTTGCGAAGGGGAATGGGTGACAATGAGCAGTTCTTC - TRBJ2-1 TRBV27 -
CASRRGLGTTDTQYF TGTGCCAGCAGACGGGGACTAGGGACCACAGATACGCAGTATTTT - TRBJ2-3 TRBV5-6 TRBD2
CASSLEAGNGYTF TGTGCCAGCAGCTTGGAGGCAGGGAATGGCTACACCTTC - TRBJ1-2 TRBV5-4 -
CASSPRWGALAFF TGCGCCAGCAGTCCCAGGTGGGGGGCCCTTGCTTTCTTT - TRBJ1-1 TRBV4-1 -
CASSGLAVPGAKNIQYF TGTGCCAGTAGTGGACTAGCGGTCCCTGGGGCCAAAAACATTCAGTACTTC - TRBJ2-4 TRBV19 TRBD2
CASSPISGTSGPNEQFF TGTGCCAGCAGCCCTATATCCGGGACTAGCGGGCCCAATGAGCAGTTCTTC - TRBJ2-1 TRBV11-2 TRBD2